The 9 T cell receptor beta chains given below trace back to one sample, sequenced in a study of T cell responses to AZD1222 COVID-19 vaccine. Some clones are missing from TCRdb's copy, which holds only in-frame ones; the method was immunoSEQ multiplex PCR. The sample yields approximately 64,000 clones, about four fifths seen once. Specimen: peripheral blood, collected on day 0 of AZD1222 vaccination. The receptors were sampled from an adult in good health.

This clone was seen a few times. This CDR3 is also generated by other DNA sequences in the sample. The rearrangement uses TRBV6-4 and TRBJ2-3, with D possibly matching TRBD1 (6 bases). V lost 2 bases to trimming and J lost 2 bases, with 8 bases between them. This CDR3 has 14 residues. Germline assignment: CDR1 MRHNA and CDR2 SNTAGT. CDR3 residues: CASSDGQPTDTQYF. CDR3 coding DNA: TGTGCCAGCAGTGACGGACAGCCCACAGATACGCAGTATTTT.

This chain joins TRBV5-1 and TRBJ2-1; 9 nucleotides agree with TRBD2. This CDR3 is built from 15 residues. CDR1 is SGHRS, CDR2 YFSETQ, per germline. Germline trimming cut 0 bases from V and 8 bases from J; bases unmatched to any gene: 6. The CDR3 loop reads CASSLGLAGRYEQFF. CDR3 nucleotides: TGCGCCAGCAGCTTGGGGCTAGCGGGGAGGTATGAGCAGTTCTTC.

The V call is TRBV7-2, the J call TRBJ1-4; D might be TRBD1 (6 bases). CDR1 is SGHTA and CDR2 is FQGNSA in the germline V gene. This CDR3 has 15 amino acids. Between the trimmed V and J ends, which lost 2 bases and 7 bases, there was a span of 14 bases. This chain's CDR3 is CASSLRDPRGEKLFF. The CDR3, as DNA: TGTGCCAGCAGCTTACGGGACCCCAGGGGTGAAAAACTGTTTTTT.

The chain has TRBV4-2 and TRBJ2-3, with D tentatively TRBD1 or TRBD2 (5 bases each). Per germline, CDR1 LGHNA and CDR2 YNFKEQ. The CDR3 consists of 16 residues. The germline V and J ends were trimmed by 4 bases and 0 bases, with 14 bases remaining between them. Here the CDR3 DNA reads TGTGCCAGCAGCCTAACCGGGACGGCTAGCACAGATACGCAGTATTTT. Translating gives CASSLTGTASTDTQYF.

Only one count was recorded for this clone. The CDR3 coding sequence is TGTGCCAGCAGTCGGGTGGCGGACACCATATATTTT. It encodes CASSRVADTIYF. V and J are TRBV12-3 or TRBV12-4 and TRBJ1-3; D is ambiguous. The CDR3 extends over 12 amino acids. Trimming removed 5 bases from V and 8 bases from J, with 10 bases in between.

The chain recombines TRBV5-1 with TRBJ2-7; perhaps TRBD1 as D (6 bases). The V gene's germline CDR1 is SGHRS and CDR2 YFSETQ. With 0 bases removed from V and 2 bases from J, the gap between germline ends came to 15 bases. This CDR3 spans 16 amino acids. CDR3 protein: CASSLAVGQRPYEQYF. The CDR3 DNA sequence: TGCGCCAGCAGCTTGGCCGTAGGACAGAGACCCTACGAGCAGTACTTC.

This chain joins TRBV6-5 and TRBJ1-1; D gene unclear. The V and J ends lost 2 bases and 0 bases respectively, with 7 bases between them. The CDR3 loop spans 14 amino acids. The germline CDR1 and CDR2 sequences are MNHEY and SVGAGI. The CDR3 sequence: CASSYGQLNTEAFF. CDR3 DNA: TGTGCCAGCAGTTACGGGCAGCTGAACACTGAAGCTTTCTTT.

V gene TRBV29-1 combines with J gene TRBJ2-3; D is possibly TRBD1 (5 bases). V lost 2 bases to trimming and J lost 4 bases, with 13 bases between them. The CDR3 is made up of 14 amino acids. Germline CDR1 reads SQVTM; CDR2 reads ANQGSEA. This CDR3 reads CSVESGWGADTQYF. The CDR3 nucleotides are TGCAGCGTTGAATCTGGTTGGGGCGCAGATACGCAGTATTTT.

This clone showed up just once. CDR3 DNA sequence: TGTGCCAGTAGTTCGCCCATAAGGACAGGCGGAGGGGGCTACACCTTC. Translation gives CASSSPIRTGGGGYTF. This chain joins TRBV19 and TRBJ1-2; 7 nucleotides match TRBD1. V was clipped by 5 bases and J by 8 bases; unmatched bases: 17. Germline V gene lookup returns CDR1 LNHDA and CDR2 SQIVND (reference sequence). This CDR3 spans 16 amino acids.